This TCR beta chain was captured by sequencing in a study of identical twins. This CDR3 comprises 13 residues. The V end was cut by 5 bases, the J end by 2 bases, with 10 bases between. The germline CDR1 and CDR2 sequences are SGHDT and YYEEEE. This clonotype has a count of ten or more. TCRdb re-analysed the 5' RACE reads in MiXCR, keeping a single row per CDR3 protein. The repertoire holds hundreds of thousands of distinct CDR3 sequences, with roughly 7.2% as singletons. The data were also submitted as part of a second study, on yellow fever vaccine responses in identical twins.

J is TRBJ2-5 and V is TRBV5-6; D gene unclear. This TCR derives from a woman aged 18-29 years in good health. The sequenced sample consisted of PBMCs. CDR3 nucleotides: TGTGCCAGCAGTAACTCCCTTCAAGAGACCCAGTACTTC. As protein: CASSNSLQETQYF.